Listed below are T cell receptor beta chains from one sample, sequenced in a study of T cells in Graves' hyperthyroidism and ophthalmopathy. TCRdb redid the calling of the multiplex PCR reads with MiXCR, one entry per CDR3 protein. Here the sample spans under 300,000 distinct CDR3 sequences, about an eighth being singletons. The specimen sequenced was blood. These receptors came from a woman in her thirties with Graves' hyperthyroidism that later progressed to Graves' ophthalmopathy. The CDR3 runs from the conserved cysteine through the conserved F or W. Fields, in order: D gene, clone size, J gene, V gene, CDR3 DNA, CDR3 protein. The D gene is left open where the match is weak. Only part of the rows carry a size: once, few, many, or a class if the clone is expanded.

TRBD1,NA,TRBJ2-7,TRBV7-9,TGTGCCAGCAGCTTTGTTTGGGGACAGGGGCGCTCTCACGAGCAGTACTTC,CASSFVWGQGRSHEQYF
NA,few,TRBJ1-4,TRBV24-1,TGTGCCACCAGTCGCCCTCCCTCGAGGACTTTCACAGAAAAACTGTTTTTT,CATSRPPSRTFTEKLFF
TRBD1,NA,TRBJ1-6,TRBV20-1,TGCAGTGCTAGAGGCCGGACAGGGGCAAGGGGTTCACCCCTCCACTTT,CSARGRTGARGSPLHF
TRBD1,many,TRBJ1-1,TRBV7-9,TGTGCCAGCACCTCACAGGGGGCGCGAGCTGAAGCTTTCTTT,CASTSQGARAEAFF
TRBD1,NA,TRBJ2-1,TRBV20-1,TGCAGTGCTGGACAGGGTGGTCGAAATGAGCAGTTCTTC,CSAGQGGRNEQFF
TRBD1,many,TRBJ2-2,TRBV29-1,TGCAGCGTTGAACAGGGGGACAGGAACACCGGGGAGCTGTTTTTT,CSVEQGDRNTGELFF
NA,many,TRBJ2-7,TRBV4-3,TGCGCCAGCAGCCAGGGGGCAGTAACCTACGAGCAGTACTTC,CASSQGAVTYEQYF
TRBD1,many,TRBJ2-3,TRBV20-1,TGCAGTTACCGAACAGGGGGCGGAAATACGCAGTATTTT,CSYRTGGGNTQYF
TRBD1,many,TRBJ2-3,TRBV7-6,TGTGCCAGCAGTTTAACCAACAGGGGTAGCACAGATACGCAGTATTTT,CASSLTNRGSTDTQYF
TRBD1,many,TRBJ2-6,TRBV6-2/TRBV6-3,TGTGCCAGCAAACCCGGGACAGGGCTCTCTGGGGCCAACGTCCTGACTTTC,CASKPGTGLSGANVLTF
TRBD2,few,TRBJ2-7,TRBV5-1,TGCGCCAGCAGCTTGGTTGGAGGGACTATCTACGAGCAGTACTTC,CASSLVGGTIYEQYF
NA,few,TRBJ2-5,TRBV5-4,TGTGCCAGCAGCACCGGACCCAACCAAGGGGAGACCCAGTACTTC,CASSTGPNQGETQYF
NA,NA,TRBJ2-7,TRBV4-1,TGCGCCAGCAGCCACGAGGGGGGCTCCGAGCAGTACTTC,CASSHEGGSEQYF
NA,many,TRBJ1-6,TRBV7-9,TGTGCCAGCAGCCATGCCGTTCCGGATAATTCACCCCTCCACTTT,CASSHAVPDNSPLHF